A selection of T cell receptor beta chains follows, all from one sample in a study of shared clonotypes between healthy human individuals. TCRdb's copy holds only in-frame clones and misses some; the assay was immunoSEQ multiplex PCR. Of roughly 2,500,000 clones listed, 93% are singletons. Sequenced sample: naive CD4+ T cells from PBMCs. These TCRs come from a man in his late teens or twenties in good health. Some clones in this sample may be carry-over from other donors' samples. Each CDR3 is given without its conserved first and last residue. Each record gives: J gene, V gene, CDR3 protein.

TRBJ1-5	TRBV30	AFSTSRVQPQH
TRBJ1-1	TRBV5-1	ASSLATGGGAEAF
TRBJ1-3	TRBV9	ASSVTGVGGNTIY
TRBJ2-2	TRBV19	ASSKTRNTGELF
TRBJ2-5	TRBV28	ASSLPGQETQY
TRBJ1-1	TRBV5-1	ASSLANGVDKNTEAF
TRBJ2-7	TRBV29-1	SVSRGRNYEQY
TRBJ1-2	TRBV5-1	ASSSVPNYGYT
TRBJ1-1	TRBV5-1	ASSLGGTAMNTEAF
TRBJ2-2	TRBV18	ASSPEWGPGGELF
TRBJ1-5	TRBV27	ASSLDRGFENQPQH
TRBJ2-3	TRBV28	ATRGSGRGTDTQY
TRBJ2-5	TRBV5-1	ASSLEGPSETQY
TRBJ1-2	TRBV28	ASSLTSVNYGYT
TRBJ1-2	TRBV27	ASSFRGLYGYT
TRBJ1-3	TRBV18	ASQQGGNTIY
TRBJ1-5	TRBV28	ATIPPGDRKNQPQH
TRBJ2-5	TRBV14	ASSLNQETQY
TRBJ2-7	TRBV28	ASSTGTSGILQY
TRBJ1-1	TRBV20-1	SARGYTEAF
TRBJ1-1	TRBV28	ASTQFRDEPKAF
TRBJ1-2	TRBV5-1	ASSEELYGYT
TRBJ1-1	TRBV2	ASSADRATEAF
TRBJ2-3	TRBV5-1	ASSLRPGSTDTQY
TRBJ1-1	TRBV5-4	ASSSSVGTEAF
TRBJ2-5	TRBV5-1	ASSLLVAGGQETQY
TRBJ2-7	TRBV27	ASGPLRDSSYEQY
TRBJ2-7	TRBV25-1	ASRMGQGAPYEQY
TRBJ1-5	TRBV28	ASRLRGGGHPQH
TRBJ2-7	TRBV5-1	ASRTRSASSYEQY
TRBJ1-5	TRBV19	ATRGVSRYSNQPQH
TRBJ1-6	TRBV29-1	SAREGDSSYNSPLH
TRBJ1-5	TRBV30	AWSGARGPHSNQPQH
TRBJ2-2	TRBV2	ASSSFLGNTGELF
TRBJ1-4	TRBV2	ASSEGGERF
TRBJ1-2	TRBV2	ASSYSPYGYT
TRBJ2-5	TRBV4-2	ASSQAPPETQY
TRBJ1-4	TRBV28	ASRPGGNEKLF
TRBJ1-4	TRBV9	ASSGTGTVKNEKLF
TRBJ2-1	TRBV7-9	ASSSELAFSYNEQF
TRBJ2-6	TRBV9	ASSVSSGANVLT
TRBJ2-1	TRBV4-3	ASSQDGLPYNEQF
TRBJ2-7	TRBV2	ASSANSGDEQY
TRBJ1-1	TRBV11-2	ASSLEGLGAEAF
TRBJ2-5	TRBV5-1	ASSLEGAETQY
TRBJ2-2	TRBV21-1	ASGPKGLAGFSNTGELF
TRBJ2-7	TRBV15	ATSREQGTPTGQY
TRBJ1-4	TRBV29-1	SATDRFATNEKLF
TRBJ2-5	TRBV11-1	ASSLIQGFSGETQY
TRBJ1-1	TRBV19	ASSIRAGRTNTEAF
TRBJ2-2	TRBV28	ASSSPGQTNTGELF
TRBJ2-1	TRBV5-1	ASSFTIGLAGTYNEQF
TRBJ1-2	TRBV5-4	ASSLAGVKGYGYT
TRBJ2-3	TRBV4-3	ASSQEGDTQY
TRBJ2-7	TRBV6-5	ASSYTVGNSYEQY
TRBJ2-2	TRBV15	ATAQGRANTGELF
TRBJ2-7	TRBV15	ATSRTRGAAYEQY